The sequence of this T cell receptor (beta chain) was determined in a study of monozygotic twins with inflammatory bowel disease (dated by TCRdb to between 2018 and 2021). For the study in its entirety: The full study comprised 30 or so monozygotic twin pairs: nine German pairs (four IBD-concordant, five IBD-discordant) and 19 IBD-discordant Danish pairs. The search for disease-associated traits relied mainly on comparing IBD patients with their genetically identical healthy co-twins within discordant pairs. Each individual had, on average, about 151 000 unique TCRalpha sequences and 181 000 unique TCRbeta sequences available for analysis. Summary of the overall study and its limitations: Distinction between different T cell subtypes could not be achieved in the analysis. IBD patients shared fewer clonotypes with other individuals than healthy twins did, most markedly in patients showing signs of disease activity. No single strong signal or clonotype linked to IBD turned up in the results, so the idea that one exists was not supported. No difference in repertoire similarity was observed between concordant and discordant twins, possibly owing to limited statistical power. Differing immunosuppressive treatments among patients may have added background noise and inter-individual variability to the repertoires. IBD patients had lower TCRbeta repertoire diversity, measured by the inverse Simpson index, than their healthy co-twins.

This clonotype is medium-sized (0.01 to 0.1%) on the basis of its frequency; no count is available. It lacks a known antigen. The CDR3 runs 13 amino acids, cysteine and phenylalanine included. The nucleotide record is missing. Per the germline V gene (reference sequence), DFQATT is the CDR1 and SNEGSKA is the CDR2. Libraries were built with 5' RACE. Preparation of each TCR library used approximately 3,200 ng of total RNA. For each sample, cDNA was synthesized in eight separate reactions using SMARTScribe reverse transcriptase. During cDNA synthesis, unique molecular identifiers containing a 6-nucleotide sample barcode were introduced by template switching. Amplification of TCRalpha and TCRbeta cDNA involved two nested PCRs of approximately 17 and 9 cycles, and each PCR was followed by bead purification. Before amplification, the cDNA was treated with uracil DNA-glycosylase and purified using the QIAquick PCR purification kit. The second PCR added Illumina TruSeq-compatible adapters along with sample-specific barcodes. Library quality and concentration were assessed using TapeStation and Qubit, and approximately 5 ng of each library was pooled. Sequencing of pooled libraries was carried out on an Illumina HiSeq2500 single-index Rapid Run using 2 x 100 bp reads and custom sequencing primers. For the original study's pipeline: MiGEC version 1.2.6 was used for UMI-based consensus assembly to correct PCR and sequencing errors. V(D)J alignment, clonotype assembly and CDR3 extraction were performed with MiXCR version 2.1.1. To normalise gene usage, clonotype sharing and MAIT/NKT TCR abundance, the top 1000, 10 000 and 20 000 clonotypes in each sample were analysed. Diversity was computed as the inverse Simpson index with the vegan R package after downsampling to 27 000 UMIs. Paired Mann-Whitney U tests on discordant twin pairs were used, with Benjamini-Hochberg multiple-testing correction. Following reprocessing of the reads by TCRdb, the data hold one row per CDR3 protein sequence and no DNA is available. The V and J calls shown here were made by TCRdb, not taken from the authors' results. This sample's table lists about 110,000 distinct CDR3 sequences. The ten top clones hold roughly 12% of the sample.

From each donor, an approximately 2.3 ml peripheral blood sample was drawn into PAXgene tubes and stored at -80 degrees C. Without T cell sorting, total RNA was isolated from whole blood using the PAXgene blood miRNA kit on an automated QIAcube. Peripheral blood from monozygotic twin pairs, either concordant or discordant for inflammatory bowel disease, underwent deep TCRalpha and TCRbeta repertoire profiling that used unique molecular barcoding. Smoking habits were recorded for all twin pairs, and individuals were classified as current, former or never smokers. This sequence originates from a human donor with ulcerative colitis or Crohn's disease, or a healthy co-twin of an affected twin (not recorded which). The chain is assembled from TRBV20-1 and TRBJ2-3. Sequencing input: blood. The CDR3 reads CSAREGNTDTQYF.